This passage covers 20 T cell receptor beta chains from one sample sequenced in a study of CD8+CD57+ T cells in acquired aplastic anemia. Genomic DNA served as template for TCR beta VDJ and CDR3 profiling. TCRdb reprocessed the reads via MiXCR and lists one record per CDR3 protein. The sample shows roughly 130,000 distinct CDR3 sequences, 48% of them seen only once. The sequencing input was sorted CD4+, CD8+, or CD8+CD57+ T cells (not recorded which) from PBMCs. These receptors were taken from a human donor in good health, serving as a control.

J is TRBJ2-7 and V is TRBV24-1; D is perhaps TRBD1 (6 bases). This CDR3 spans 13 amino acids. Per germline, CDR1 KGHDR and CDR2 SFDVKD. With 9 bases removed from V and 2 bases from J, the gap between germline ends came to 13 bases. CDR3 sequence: CATAQGGAYEQYF. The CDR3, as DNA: TGTGCCACCGCCCAAGGGGGAGCCTACGAGCAGTACTTC.

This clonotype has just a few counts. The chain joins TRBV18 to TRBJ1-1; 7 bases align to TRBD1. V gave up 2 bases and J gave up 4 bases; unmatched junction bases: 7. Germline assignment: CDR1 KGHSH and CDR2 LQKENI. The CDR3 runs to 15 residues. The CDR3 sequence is CASSPGRAGGTEAFF. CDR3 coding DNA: TGTGCCAGCTCACCAGGGCGAGCAGGGGGCACTGAAGCTTTCTTT.

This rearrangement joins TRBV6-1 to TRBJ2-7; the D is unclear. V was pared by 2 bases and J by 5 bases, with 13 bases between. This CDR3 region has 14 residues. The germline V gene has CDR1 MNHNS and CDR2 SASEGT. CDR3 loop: CASSEQTGGNEQYF. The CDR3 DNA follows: TGTGCCAGCAGTGAACAAACGGGCGGTAACGAGCAGTACTTC.

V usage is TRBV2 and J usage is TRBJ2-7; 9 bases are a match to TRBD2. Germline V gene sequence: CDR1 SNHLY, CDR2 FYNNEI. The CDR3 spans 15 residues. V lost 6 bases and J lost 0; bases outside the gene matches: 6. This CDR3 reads CASRKETSGSYEQYF. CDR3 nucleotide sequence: TGTGCCAGCAGGAAGGAGACTAGCGGCTCCTACGAGCAGTACTTC. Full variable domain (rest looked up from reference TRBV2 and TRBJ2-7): EPEVTQTPSHQVTQMGQEVILRCVPISNHLYFYWYRQILGQKVEFLVSFYNNEISEKSEIFDDQFSVERPDGSNFTLKIRSTKLEDSAMYFCASRKETSGSYEQYFGPGTRLTVT.

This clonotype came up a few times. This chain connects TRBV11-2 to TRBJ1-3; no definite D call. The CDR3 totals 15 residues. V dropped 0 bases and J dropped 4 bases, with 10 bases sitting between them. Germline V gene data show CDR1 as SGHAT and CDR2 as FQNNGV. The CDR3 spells CASSLDAGPGNTIYF. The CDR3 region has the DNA TGTGCCAGCAGCTTAGACGCAGGACCGGGAAACACCATATATTTT.

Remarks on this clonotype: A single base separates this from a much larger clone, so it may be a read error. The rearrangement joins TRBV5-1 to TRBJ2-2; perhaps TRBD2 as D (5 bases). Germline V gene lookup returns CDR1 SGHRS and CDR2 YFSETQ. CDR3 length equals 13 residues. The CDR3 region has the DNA TGCGCCAGCAGCTCCGAGCCCTCCGGGGAGCTGCTTTTT. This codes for CASSSEPSGELLF.

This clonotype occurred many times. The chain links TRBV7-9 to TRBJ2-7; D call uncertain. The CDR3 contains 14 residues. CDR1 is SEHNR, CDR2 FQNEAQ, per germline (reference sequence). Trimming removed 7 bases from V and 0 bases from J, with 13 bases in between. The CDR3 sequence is CASTREFGSYEQYF. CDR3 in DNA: TGTGCCAGCACCCGCGAATTTGGCTCCTACGAGCAGTACTTC.

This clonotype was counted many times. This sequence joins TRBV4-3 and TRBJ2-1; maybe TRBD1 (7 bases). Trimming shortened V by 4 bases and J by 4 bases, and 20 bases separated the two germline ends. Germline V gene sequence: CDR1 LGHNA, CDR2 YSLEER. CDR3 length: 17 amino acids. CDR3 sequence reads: CASSLKAGGLAYNEQFF. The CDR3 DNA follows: TGCGCCAGCAGCCTGAAAGCAGGGGGGCTAGCGTACAATGAGCAGTTCTTC.

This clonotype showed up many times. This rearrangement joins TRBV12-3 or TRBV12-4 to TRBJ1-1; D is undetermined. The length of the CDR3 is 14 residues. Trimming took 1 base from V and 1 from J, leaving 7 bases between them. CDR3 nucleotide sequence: TGTGCCAGCAGTTTAGTACAGAGGAACACTGAAGCTTTCTTT. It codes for CASSLVQRNTEAFF.

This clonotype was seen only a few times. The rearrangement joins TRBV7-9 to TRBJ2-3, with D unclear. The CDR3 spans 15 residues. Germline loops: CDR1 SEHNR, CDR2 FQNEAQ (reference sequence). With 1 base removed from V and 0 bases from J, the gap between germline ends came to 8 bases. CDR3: CASSLGQPSTDTQYF. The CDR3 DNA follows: TGTGCCAGCAGCTTAGGGCAGCCTAGCACAGATACGCAGTATTTT.

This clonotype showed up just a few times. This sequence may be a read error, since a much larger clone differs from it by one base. CDR3 sequence: CAGSLRDISFSGNTIYF. The CDR3 DNA is TGTGCCGGCAGTTTGAGGGACATCTCTTTCTCTGGAAACACCATATATTTT. The J gene is TRBJ1-3, the V gene TRBV12-3 or TRBV12-4; TRBD1 is a possible D gene (6 bases). This CDR3 region has 17 residues.

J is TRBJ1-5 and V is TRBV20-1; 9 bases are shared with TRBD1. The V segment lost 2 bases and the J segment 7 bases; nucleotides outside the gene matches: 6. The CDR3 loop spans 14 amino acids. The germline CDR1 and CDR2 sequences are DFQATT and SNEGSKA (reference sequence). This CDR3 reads CSARSGTGTQPQHF. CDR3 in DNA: TGCAGTGCTAGATCGGGGACAGGGACCCAGCCCCAGCATTTT.

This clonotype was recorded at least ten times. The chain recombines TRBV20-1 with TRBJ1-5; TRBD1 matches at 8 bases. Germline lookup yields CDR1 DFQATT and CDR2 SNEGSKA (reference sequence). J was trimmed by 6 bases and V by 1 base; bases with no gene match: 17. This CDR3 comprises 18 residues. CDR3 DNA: TGCAGTGCTAGAGCGATTGGATTGGGACAGGTTGATGGTCAGCCCCAGCATTTT. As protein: CSARAIGLGQVDGQPQHF.

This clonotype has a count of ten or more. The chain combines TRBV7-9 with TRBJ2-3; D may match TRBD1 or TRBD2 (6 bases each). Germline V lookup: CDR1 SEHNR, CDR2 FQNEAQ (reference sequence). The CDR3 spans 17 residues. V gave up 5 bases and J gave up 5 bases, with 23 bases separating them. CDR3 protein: CASSGPSGGGVRDTQYF. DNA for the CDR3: TGTGCCAGCAGCGGACCATCCGGGGGCGGTGTACGAGATACGCAGTATTTT.

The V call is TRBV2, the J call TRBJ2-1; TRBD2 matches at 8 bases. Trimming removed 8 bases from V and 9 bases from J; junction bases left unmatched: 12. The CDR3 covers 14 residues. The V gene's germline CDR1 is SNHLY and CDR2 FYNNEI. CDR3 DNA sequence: TGTGCCAGCTGGCGAGAAGCGGGAGACTTTGAGCAGTTCTTC. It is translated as CASWREAGDFEQFF.

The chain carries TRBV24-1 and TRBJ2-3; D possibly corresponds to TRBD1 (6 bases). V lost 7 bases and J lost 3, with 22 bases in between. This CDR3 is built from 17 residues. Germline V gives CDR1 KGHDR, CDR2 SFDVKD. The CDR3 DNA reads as TGTGCCACCAGAGCTAGGGGACCGACAGGAGTAACAGATACGCAGTATTTT. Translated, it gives CATRARGPTGVTDTQYF.

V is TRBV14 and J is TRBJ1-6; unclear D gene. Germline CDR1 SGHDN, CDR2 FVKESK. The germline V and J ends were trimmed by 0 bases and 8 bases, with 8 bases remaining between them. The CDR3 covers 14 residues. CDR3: CASSQDRAYSPLHF. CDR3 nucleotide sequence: TGTGCCAGCAGCCAAGATAGGGCATATTCACCCCTCCACTTT.

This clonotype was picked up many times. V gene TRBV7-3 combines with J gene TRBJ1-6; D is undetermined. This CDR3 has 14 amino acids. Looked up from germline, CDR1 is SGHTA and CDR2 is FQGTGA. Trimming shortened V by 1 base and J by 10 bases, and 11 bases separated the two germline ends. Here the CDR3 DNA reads TGTGCCAGCAGCTTAAGGGAGGGCGGATCACCCCTCCACTTT. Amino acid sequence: CASSLREGGSPLHF.

DNA of the CDR3: TGTGCCAGTAGTGCCGGGACAGGTCGTAATGAAAAACTGTTTTTT. Protein sequence: CASSAGTGRNEKLFF. The chain joins TRBV19 to TRBJ1-4, with 8 bases that match TRBD1. The CDR3 has 15 residues. V was clipped by 5 bases and J by 4 bases; unmatched bases: 6. In germline, CDR1 is LNHDA, CDR2 SQIVND (reference sequence). The full variable domain, with the rest looked up from reference TRBV19 and TRBJ1-4, is DGGITQSPKYLFRKEGQNVTLSCEQNLNHDAMYWYRQDPGQGLRLIYYSQIVNDFQKGDIAEGYSVSREKKESFPLTVTSAQKNPTAFYLCASSAGTGRNEKLFFGSGTQLSVL.

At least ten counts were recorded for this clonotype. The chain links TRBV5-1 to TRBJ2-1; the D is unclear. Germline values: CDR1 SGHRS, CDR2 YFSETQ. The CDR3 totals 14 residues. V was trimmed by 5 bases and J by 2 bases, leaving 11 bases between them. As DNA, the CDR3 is TGCGCCAGCAGAGGCGAATTCCCCTACAATGAGCAGTTCTTC. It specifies CASRGEFPYNEQFF.